The present entry profiles one T cell receptor (beta chain) with its context. Authors' data handling: From reference gene primer amplification, estimates of nucleated cell counts were derived. The assay was immunoSEQ multiplex PCR, and TCRdb's table has in-frame clones only and misses some. V, J and clone size are those of that table, while D and trimming were read from the DNA. There are 150,000 to 200,000 clones in the sample; 80% occur only once, and around 6.9% lies in the top ten. The V and J ends lost 2 bases and 4 bases respectively, with 9 bases between them. Germline-derived CDR1 and CDR2 are MRHNA and SNTAGT. This CDR3 has 15 residues. This sample was included in a study of blood T cell repertoires in COVID-19.

The receptor's source is a man aged 55 to 70 with acute or convalescent COVID-19. This rearrangement joins TRBV6-4 to TRBJ2-6, with D perhaps TRBD2 (6 bases). The sample was peripheral blood. Written as DNA, the CDR3 is TGTGCCAGCAGTGACGGGGGGACCGGGGCCAACGTCCTGACTTTC. Encoded protein: CASSDGGTGANVLTF.